Following are 26 T cell receptor beta chains from one sample sequenced in a study of PD-L1 blockade in urothelial cancer. The data were produced by immunoSEQ multiplex PCR, yet TCRdb's version contains in-frame clones alone and is incomplete. The table records about 52,000 clones, approximately 80% of them present only once. Regarding time point: pretreatment peripheral blood. The sample was PBMCs, taken around atezolizumab (anti-PD-L1) treatment. These receptors all stem from a man in his fifties or sixties with urothelial cancer.

To note about this clone: The germline gene is not matched at one end of the junction; a read error may be the cause. This chain connects TRBV6-1 to TRBJ2-3, with D perhaps matching TRBD1 (6 bases). The germline CDR1 and CDR2 sequences are MNHNS and SASEGT. The CDR3 contains 12 residues. CDR3 protein: CASSVPGQPPHF. The CDR3 DNA follows: TGTGCCAGCAGTGTACCGGGACAACCCCCGCATTTT.

This clone appeared a single time. The rearrangement links TRBV19 to TRBJ1-2; D call uncertain. This CDR3 comprises 13 residues. CDR1 LNHDA and CDR2 SQIVND come from the germline V gene (reference sequence). V shed 3 bases and J shed 3 bases, with 8 bases lying between them. The CDR3 sequence: CASSMAGYYGYTF. The CDR3 nucleotides are TGTGCCAGTAGTATGGCAGGCTACTATGGCTACACCTTC.

CDR3 loop: CASSERGGTKETQYF. In nucleotides, the CDR3 is TGTGCCAGCAGTGAAAGGGGAGGGACTAAAGAGACCCAGTACTTC. This chain uses TRBV2 with TRBJ2-5; 7 bases are shared with TRBD2. Trimming took 2 bases from V and 3 from J; bases not matched to a gene: 6. This CDR3 comprises 15 residues. The V gene's germline CDR1 is SNHLY and CDR2 FYNNEI.

The V call is TRBV4-3, the J call TRBJ1-3; D is unresolved. Germline values: CDR1 LGHNA, CDR2 YSLEER. This CDR3 spans 15 amino acids. V was pared by 2 bases and J by 0 bases, with 8 bases between. In nucleotides, the CDR3 is TGCGCCAGCAGCCAAAGCCTGAGCTCTGGAAACACCATATATTTT. Translated: CASSQSLSSGNTIYF.

The DNA of the CDR3 is TGTGCCAGCAGTTTAGACAGGATAGGCGATCAGCCCCAGCATTTT. Amino acid sequence: CASSLDRIGDQPQHF. V gene TRBV28 combines with J gene TRBJ1-5, with D perhaps matching TRBD1 (6 bases). The CDR3 sequence is 15 residues long. The germline V gene encodes CDR1 MDHEN and CDR2 SYDVKM. The ends were cut back, 2 bases at V and 5 bases at J, with 13 bases in the middle.

V is TRBV5-6 and J is TRBJ2-5, with D hard to call. V was clipped by 4 bases and J by 9 bases, with 16 bases between them. The germline gives CDR1 SGHDT, CDR2 YYEEEE. The CDR3 is 13 residues long. The CDR3 nucleotides read TGTGCCAGCAGCACCCCCGAGGTGAGCGCCCAGTACTTC. Its translation is CASSTPEVSAQYF.

The chain uses TRBV14 and TRBJ2-7; the D gene is possibly TRBD1 (6 bases). With 2 bases removed from V and 3 bases from J, the gap between germline ends came to 23 bases. The CDR3 totals 18 residues. Germline V lookup: CDR1 SGHDN, CDR2 FVKESK. CDR3 in DNA: TGTGCCAGCAGCCAATTACCTGCCGTGGGACACCTGGTCTACGAGCAGTACTTC. Translation gives CASSQLPAVGHLVYEQYF.

The rearrangement joins TRBV4-1 to TRBJ2-5; perhaps TRBD2 as D (5 bases). In germline, CDR1 is MGHRA, CDR2 YSYEKL. This CDR3 is built from 15 residues. Between the trimmed V and J ends, which lost 1 base and 1 base, there was a span of 10 bases. The CDR3 is CASSQGWTSQETQYF. As DNA, the CDR3 is TGCGCCAGCAGCCAAGGATGGACTTCCCAAGAGACCCAGTACTTC.

V gene TRBV4-1 combines with J gene TRBJ2-5, with 7 nucleotides matching TRBD2. The DNA matches TRBJ2-7 better at its end, which makes the J call doubtful. Germline V gene sequence: CDR1 MGHRA, CDR2 YSYEKL. This CDR3 is 17 amino acids long. DNA of the CDR3: TGCGCCAGCAGCCCGGGAGGCTGGGCGGGAGACTACTACGAGCAGTACTTC. Protein sequence: CASSPGGWAGDYYEQYF.

The V call is TRBV6-6, the J call TRBJ1-4; no reliable D call. Looked up from germline, CDR1 is MNHNY and CDR2 is SVGAGI (reference sequence). The V and J ends lost 5 bases and 8 bases respectively, with 9 bases between them. CDR3 length equals 12 residues. For the CDR3, the DNA is TGTGCCAGCAGTCTATCCGAAGAAAAACTGTTTTTT. Amino acid sequence: CASSLSEEKLFF.

The chain recombines TRBV28 with TRBJ2-3; D remains ambiguous. Between the trimmed V and J ends, which lost 5 bases and 8 bases, there was a span of 17 bases. This CDR3 region has 14 residues. Looked up from germline, CDR1 is MDHEN and CDR2 is SYDVKM. In nucleotides, the CDR3 is TGTGCCAGCAGTATAATTAGCTTTCCCCGTACGCAGTATTTT. Amino acids: CASSIISFPRTQYF.

The V gene is TRBV5-1, the J gene TRBJ2-1, with TRBD1 identical over 7 bases. From germline, CDR1 is SGHRS and CDR2 YFSETQ. V dropped 4 bases and J dropped 6; count of bases not matched to a gene: 10. The CDR3 totals 15 residues. Written as DNA, the CDR3 is TGCGCCAGCAGCCCGGGACAGAGGCAATTCAATGAGCAGTTCTTC. The encoded protein is CASSPGQRQFNEQFF. The complete variable domain, with remaining parts taken from reference TRBV5-1 and TRBJ2-1, reads KAGVTQTPRYLIKTRGQQVTLSCSPISGHRSVSWYQQTPGQGLQFLFEYFSETQRNKGNFPGRFSGRQFSNSRSEMNVSTLELGDSALYLCASSPGQRQFNEQFFGPGTRLTVL.

The chain combines TRBV7-9 with TRBJ2-7, with D maybe TRBD1 (6 bases). The CDR3 consists of 13 residues. V dropped 8 bases and J dropped 2 bases, with 13 bases sitting between them. Germline values: CDR1 SEHNR, CDR2 FQNEAQ (reference sequence). For the CDR3, the DNA is TGTGCCAGCCTTCTGCAGGGGACCTACGAGCAGTACTTC. It specifies CASLLQGTYEQYF.

This chain joins TRBV21-1 and TRBJ1-2. TRBV21-1 is recorded as a pseudogene. The length of the CDR3 is 15 residues. The CDR3 protein is CASSPPGRTKGGYTF. In DNA, the CDR3 is TGTGCCAGCAGCCCCCCAGGCAGGACTAAGGGTGGCTACACCTTC.

The chain is built from TRBV11-1 and TRBJ2-7; TRBD1 aligns across 7 bases. The CDR3 covers 14 residues. From germline, CDR1 is SGHAT and CDR2 FQDESV (reference sequence). V lost 5 bases to trimming and J lost 2 bases; unmatched junction nucleotides: 6. Written as DNA, the CDR3 is TGTGCCAGCAGCAGGCGGCAGGGGGCCTACGAGCAGTACTTC. As protein: CASSRRQGAYEQYF.

The V and J genes are TRBV5-6 and TRBJ2-5; a possible D gene is TRBD1 (7 bases). V was shortened by 3 bases and J by 2 bases, with 14 bases between the two germline ends. There are 15 residues in the CDR3. The germline V gene encodes CDR1 SGHDT and CDR2 YYEEEE. The CDR3 sequence is CASSSQGGSQETQYF. The CDR3 coding sequence is TGTGCCAGCAGCTCTCAGGGGGGAAGTCAAGAGACCCAGTACTTC.

J is TRBJ1-1 and V is TRBV27; TRBD1 is a possible D gene (5 bases). The germline V gene encodes CDR1 MNHEY and CDR2 SMNVEV (reference sequence). The ends were cut back, 1 base at V and 3 bases at J, with 9 bases in the middle. The CDR3 totals 14 residues. The CDR3 nucleotides read TGTGCCAGCAGTTTATTCAGGGCGGACACTGAAGCTTTCTTT. Translated: CASSLFRADTEAFF.

This clone occurred a few times. The chain links TRBV5-6 to TRBJ1-2, with 9 bases identical to TRBD1. The ends lost 0 bases at V and 8 bases at J; junction bases unmatched: 5. The CDR3 totals 14 residues. CDR1 is SGHDT and CDR2 is YYEEEE in the germline V gene. The CDR3 loop reads CASSLVTGGKGYTF. CDR3 bases: TGTGCCAGCAGCTTGGTGACAGGGGGTAAAGGCTACACCTTC.

The chain joins TRBV7-2 to TRBJ2-2; TRBD2 matches 14 bases. Germline CDR1 and CDR2: SGHTA and FQGNSA. With V trimmed by 7 bases and J by 6 bases, 10 bases remained unmatched. The CDR3 runs to 17 residues. DNA for the CDR3: TGTGCCAGCACCCCTGGGGGACTAGCGGGAGTCCCCGGGGAGCTGTTTTTT. It is translated as CASTPGGLAGVPGELFF. Full variable domain (rest looked up from reference TRBV7-2 and TRBJ2-2): GAGVSQSPSNKVTEKGKDVELRCDPISGHTALYWYRQSLGQGLEFLIYFQGNSAPDKSGLPSDRFSAERTGGSVSTLTIQRTQQEDSAVYLCASTPGGLAGVPGELFFGEGSRLTVL.

The chain recombines TRBV7-9 with TRBJ2-5; 8 bases map to TRBD1. CDR1 SEHNR and CDR2 FQNEAQ come from the germline V gene (reference sequence). J lost 7 bases, V lost 5 bases, and 12 bases had no gene match. This CDR3 comprises 15 residues. CDR3 protein: CASSNIRDRFWTQYF. DNA for the CDR3: TGTGCCAGCAGCAATATCAGGGACAGGTTTTGGACCCAGTACTTC. The full variable domain, its missing parts supplied by reference TRBV7-9 and TRBJ2-5, is DTGVSQNPRHKITKRGQNVTFRCDPISEHNRLYWYRQTLGQGPEFLTYFQNEAQLEKSRLLSDRFSAERPKGSFSTLEIQRTEQGDSAMYLCASSNIRDRFWTQYFGPGTRLLVL.

The chain is built from TRBV11-2 and TRBJ2-1, with 9 positions matching TRBD2. The germline CDR1 and CDR2 sequences are SGHAT and FQNNGV. The CDR3 spans 15 residues. Trimming removed 4 bases from V and 3 bases from J; junction bases left unmatched: 4. The CDR3 DNA reads TGTGCCAGCAGCTACTTTAGCGGGAGCTACAATGAGCAGTTCTTC. Translation: CASSYFSGSYNEQFF.

Of note for this clone: This same CDR3 is encoded by further DNA sequences in the sample. The chain couples TRBV30 to TRBJ2-5, with D hard to call. Germline lookup yields CDR1 GTSNPN and CDR2 SVGIG (reference sequence). The CDR3 runs 12 residues. V was shortened by 0 bases and J by 4 bases, with 6 bases between the two germline ends. The CDR3 DNA reads TGTGCCTGGAGTGTACTTAGAGAGACCCAGTACTTC. The encoded protein is CAWSVLRETQYF.

The J gene is TRBJ1-3, the V gene TRBV5-1, with D tentatively TRBD1 (6 bases). V lost 0 bases and J lost 4, with 11 bases in between. Germline V gene lookup returns CDR1 SGHRS and CDR2 YFSETQ. This CDR3 has 15 residues. CDR3 coding DNA: TGCGCCAGCAGCTTGGAAGGCAGGGGAGGAAACACCATATATTTT. Encoded protein: CASSLEGRGGNTIYF. Variable domain in full (rest from reference TRBV5-1 and TRBJ1-3): KAGVTQTPRYLIKTRGQQVTLSCSPISGHRSVSWYQQTPGQGLQFLFEYFSETQRNKGNFPGRFSGRQFSNSRSEMNVSTLELGDSALYLCASSLEGRGGNTIYFGEGSWLTVV.

This rearrangement joins TRBV5-1 to TRBJ2-5; D is perhaps TRBD1 (6 bases). Germline-derived CDR1 and CDR2 are SGHRS and YFSETQ. This CDR3 has 16 amino acids. Trimming left V 4 bases short and J 1 base short, with 17 bases between. The CDR3 protein is CASSPPQGTLQETQYF. The CDR3 nucleotides read TGCGCCAGCAGCCCACCCCAGGGGACCCTCCAAGAGACCCAGTACTTC. The full variable domain, with the rest looked up from reference TRBV5-1 and TRBJ2-5, is KAGVTQTPRYLIKTRGQQVTLSCSPISGHRSVSWYQQTPGQGLQFLFEYFSETQRNKGNFPGRFSGRQFSNSRSEMNVSTLELGDSALYLCASSPPQGTLQETQYFGPGTRLLVL.

The chain uses TRBV14 and TRBJ2-7; D unclear. Germline lookup yields CDR1 SGHDN and CDR2 FVKESK. This CDR3 is built from 15 residues. V lost 3 bases, J lost 1 base, and 13 bases lay in between. Here the CDR3 reads CASSHTVQQSYEQYF. The CDR3 bases are TGTGCCAGCAGCCATACAGTCCAACAATCCTACGAGCAGTACTTC.

The rearrangement links TRBV4-1 to TRBJ2-5; D is uncertain. The germline CDR1 and CDR2 sequences are MGHRA and YSYEKL. Trimming left V 2 bases short and J 1 base short, with 11 bases between. The CDR3 runs 15 residues. CDR3 nucleotides: TGCGCCAGCAGCCAATACAGTGCTCCCCAAGAGACCCAGTACTTC. Its translation is CASSQYSAPQETQYF.